This T cell receptor (beta chain) originates from a study of T cells in Graves' hyperthyroidism and ophthalmopathy. This clonotype occurred many times. Its antigen is currently unknown. This CDR3 contains 15 residues. Germline assignment: CDR1 SEHNR and CDR2 FQNEAQ (reference sequence). V was shortened by 1 base and J by 2 bases, with 10 bases between the two germline ends. RNA transcripts were the template for amplifying TCR beta CDR3 regions. First-round RT-PCR of the TCR CDR3 relied on the HTBI primer set. In TCRdb, the multiplex PCR reads were re-called with MiXCR into one record per CDR3 protein. In the table there are 95,000 to 110,000 distinct CDR3 sequences, about 16% of which are singletons. Overall study findings and caveats: Most thyroid clonotypes expanded above 0.001 appeared in blood too.

The sequencing sample was made of blood. The receptor was derived from a woman aged 50 to 65 with Graves' hyperthyroidism. This chain connects TRBV7-9 to TRBJ2-3; no firm D call. The CDR3 bases are TGTGCCAGCAGCTTAGTGTTCCGGGCCACAGATACGCAGTATTTT. Its protein product is CASSLVFRATDTQYF.